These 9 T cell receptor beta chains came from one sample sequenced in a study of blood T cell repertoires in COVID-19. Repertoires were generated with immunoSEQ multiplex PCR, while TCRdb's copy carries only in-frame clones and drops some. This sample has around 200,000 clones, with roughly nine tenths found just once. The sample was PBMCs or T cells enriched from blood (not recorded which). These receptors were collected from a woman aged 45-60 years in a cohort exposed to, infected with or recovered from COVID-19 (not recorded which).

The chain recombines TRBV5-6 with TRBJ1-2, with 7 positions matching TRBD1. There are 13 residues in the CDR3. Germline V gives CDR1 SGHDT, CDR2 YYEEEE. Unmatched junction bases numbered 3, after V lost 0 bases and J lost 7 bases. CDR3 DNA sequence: TGTGCCAGCAGCTTGGACAGGGGCAGTGGCTACACCTTC. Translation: CASSLDRGSGYTF.

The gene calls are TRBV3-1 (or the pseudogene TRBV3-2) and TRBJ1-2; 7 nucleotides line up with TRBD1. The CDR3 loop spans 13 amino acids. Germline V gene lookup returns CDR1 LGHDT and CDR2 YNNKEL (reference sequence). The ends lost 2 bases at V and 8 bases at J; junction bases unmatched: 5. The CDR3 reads CASSQLRDSGYTF. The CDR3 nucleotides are TGTGCCAGCAGCCAATTACGGGACAGCGGCTACACCTTC.

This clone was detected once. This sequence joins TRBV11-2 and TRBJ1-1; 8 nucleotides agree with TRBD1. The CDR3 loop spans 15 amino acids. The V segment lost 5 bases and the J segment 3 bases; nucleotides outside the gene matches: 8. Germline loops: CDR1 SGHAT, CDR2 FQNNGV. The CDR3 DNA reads TGTGCCAGCAGCGTTGGCCAGGGGGCTTACACTGAAGCTTTCTTT. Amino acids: CASSVGQGAYTEAFF.

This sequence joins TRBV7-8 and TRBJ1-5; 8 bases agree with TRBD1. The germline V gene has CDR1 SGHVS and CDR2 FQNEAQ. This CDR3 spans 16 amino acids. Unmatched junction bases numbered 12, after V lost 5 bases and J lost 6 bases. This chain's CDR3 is CASSPSDRGVVQPQHF. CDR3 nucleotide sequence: TGTGCCAGCAGCCCCTCTGACAGGGGCGTAGTTCAGCCCCAGCATTTT.

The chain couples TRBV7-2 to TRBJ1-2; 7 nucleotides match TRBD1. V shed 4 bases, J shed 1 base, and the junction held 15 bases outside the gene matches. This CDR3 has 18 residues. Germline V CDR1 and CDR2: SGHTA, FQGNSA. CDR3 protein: CASSYYTGQLTINYGYTF. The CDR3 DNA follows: TGTGCCAGCAGCTACTATACGGGACAGCTGACAATTAACTATGGCTACACCTTC.

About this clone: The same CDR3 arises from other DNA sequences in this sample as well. This CDR3 reads CASRGAGNTIYF. The CDR3 DNA reads TGTGCCAGCAGGGGAGCTGGAAACACCATATATTTT. This chain connects TRBV9 to TRBJ1-3; D gene uncertain. Deletions cut 5 bases from V and 2 bases from J, with 5 bases between. Germline V gene data show CDR1 as SGDLS and CDR2 as YYNGEE. The CDR3 loop spans 12 amino acids.

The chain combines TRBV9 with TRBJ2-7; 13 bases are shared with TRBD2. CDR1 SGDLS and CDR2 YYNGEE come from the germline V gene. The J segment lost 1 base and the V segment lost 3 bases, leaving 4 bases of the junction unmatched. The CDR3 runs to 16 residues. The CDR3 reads CASSEGTSGESYEQYF. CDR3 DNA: TGTGCCAGCAGCGAAGGGACTAGCGGGGAGTCCTACGAGCAGTACTTC.

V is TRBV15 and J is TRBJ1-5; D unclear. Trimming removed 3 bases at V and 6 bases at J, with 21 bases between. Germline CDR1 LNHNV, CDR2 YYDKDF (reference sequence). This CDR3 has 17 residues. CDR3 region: CATSSTGKGGYGQPQHF. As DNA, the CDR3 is TGTGCCACCAGCAGTACGGGGAAGGGCGGCTACGGTCAGCCCCAGCATTTT.

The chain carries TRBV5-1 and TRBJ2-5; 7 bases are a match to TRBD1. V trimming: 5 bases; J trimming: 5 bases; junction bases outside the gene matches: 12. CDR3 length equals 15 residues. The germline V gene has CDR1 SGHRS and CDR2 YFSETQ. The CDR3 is CASSYAGGEGETQYF. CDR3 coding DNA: TGCGCCAGCAGTTATGCAGGGGGAGAGGGGGAGACCCAGTACTTC. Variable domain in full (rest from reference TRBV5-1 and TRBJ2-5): KAGVTQTPRYLIKTRGQQVTLSCSPISGHRSVSWYQQTPGQGLQFLFEYFSETQRNKGNFPGRFSGRQFSNSRSEMNVSTLELGDSALYLCASSYAGGEGETQYFGPGTRLLVL.